This TCR beta chain derives from a study of OX40 agonist ivuxolimab in advanced cancers. Overall study findings and caveats: Expanded clones were, on average, more numerous among CD8+ T cells than CD4+.

The table lists this clone with a count of one. Antigen unknown. Produced via immunoSEQ multiplex PCR; TCRdb's table is partial and in-frame only. The data show 90,000 to 120,000 clones, with 80% to 95% seen just once and 1% to 1.5% held by the top ten. This CDR3 contains 15 residues. The germline gives CDR1 SGHRS, CDR2 YFSETQ. Trimming stripped 0 bases from V and 2 bases from J, with 11 bases between. A history of autoimmune disease or systemic immunosuppression excluded patients. V is TRBV5-1 and J is TRBJ1-2; a weak D match, TRBD1 (5 bases). This sequence originates from an adult with an advanced solid tumor such as melanoma, head and neck, liver or kidney cancer. Sequences were derived from CD4+ or CD8+ T cells sorted from blood, sampled in a trial of the OX40 agonist ivuxolimab. The CDR3 region has the DNA TGCGCCAGCAGCTTGGAATCAGGGTACAACTATGGCTACACCTTC. Amino acids: CASSLESGYNYGYTF. Combining the CDR3 with reference TRBV5-1 and TRBJ1-2 gives the whole variable domain KAGVTQTPRYLIKTRGQQVTLSCSPISGHRSVSWYQQTPGQGLQFLFEYFSETQRNKGNFPGRFSGRQFSNSRSEMNVSTLELGDSALYLCASSLESGYNYGYTFGSGTRLTVV.